Below are 4 T cell receptor beta chains sequenced from a single sample in a study of CD8+ T cells in alopecia areata. Treatment in this sample: oral pan-JAK inhibitor, 5-10 mg twice daily. Extracted RNA was reverse transcribed, and the resulting cDNA served as sequencing template. Only in-frame clones appear in the TCRdb table, and some are missing; sequencing was by immunoSEQ multiplex PCR. The sample includes around 200,000 clones, roughly 61% of them seen just once. The starting material was CD8+ T cells sorted from blood, obtained at week 24, from a patient treated with tofacitinib. The receptors originated from a human donor with alopecia areata.

The chain links TRBV7-9 to TRBJ1-6; a weak D match, TRBD1 (6 bases). This CDR3 has 14 residues. In germline, CDR1 is SEHNR, CDR2 FQNEAQ (reference sequence). The ends were cut back, 3 bases at V and 15 bases at J, with 18 bases in the middle. The CDR3 is CASSFKTGFQDLHF. CDR3 in DNA: TGTGCCAGCAGCTTCAAGACAGGCTTTCAGGACCTCCACTTT.

The gene calls are TRBV9 and TRBJ2-7, with 7 bases aligning to TRBD1. With V trimmed by 0 bases and J by 0 bases, 3 bases remained unmatched. The germline V gene encodes CDR1 SGDLS and CDR2 YYNGEE. The CDR3 extends over 15 amino acids. The CDR3: CASSVASGGSYEQYF. The CDR3 DNA reads as TGTGCCAGCAGCGTAGCATCAGGGGGCTCCTACGAGCAGTACTTC.

This clone came up a few times. This chain joins TRBV4-2 and TRBJ2-1; D is undetermined. Germline CDR1 LGHNA, CDR2 YNFKEQ. Trimming left V 0 bases short and J 0 bases short, with 9 bases between. The CDR3 sequence is 16 residues long. CDR3 protein: CASSQERNPSYNEQFF. CDR3 DNA sequence: TGTGCCAGCAGCCAAGAGCGGAACCCCTCCTACAATGAGCAGTTCTTC.

Only one count was recorded for this clone. The CDR3 sequence is CSVEDTNHGYTF. CDR3 DNA sequence: TGCAGCGTTGAAGATACGAACCATGGCTACACCTTC. The chain has TRBV29-1 and TRBJ1-2; D is unclear. Germline CDR1 SQVTM, CDR2 ANQGSEA. V lost 0 bases and J 6 bases, leaving 8 bases between the germline ends. CDR3 length: 12 residues. The full variable domain, in which reference TRBV29-1 and TRBJ1-2 provide the parts outside the CDR3, is SAVISQKPSRDICQRGTSLTIQCQVDSQVTMMFWYRQQPGQSLTLIATANQGSEATYESGFVIDKFPISRPNLTFSTLTVSNMSPEDSSIYLCSVEDTNHGYTFGSGTRLTVV.